A selection of T cell receptor beta chains follows, all from one sample in a study of T-cell reconstitution after alpha-beta-depleted transplantation in children. Each CDR3 protein is one row after TCRdb ran MiXCR on the PCR reads. The data contain around 190,000 distinct CDR3 sequences, roughly 7% of them singletons. Sequences were derived from PBMCs, sampled before TCRalphabeta/CD19-depleted stem cell transplant. The source is a boy aged 2 to 9 with acute lymphoblastic leukemia, due to receive a stem cell transplant. Both conserved end residues are part of each CDR3. D genes are given only for firm matches. Not every row has a clone size; where given, it reads once, few, many or a size class.

v_gene,abundance,j_gene,len,d_gene,CDR3nt,CDR3aa
TRBV20-1,many,TRBJ2-7,15,.,TGCAGTGCTAGAGGCCCCACCTGGGGTATATACGAGCAGTACTTC,CSARGPTWGIYEQYF
TRBV20-1,few,TRBJ2-4,14,TRBD2,TGCAGTGCCCTCCTGACTAGCGGGAGCGACATTCAGTACTTC,CSALLTSGSDIQYF
TRBV6-2/TRBV6-3,many,TRBJ2-2,16,TRBD2,TGTGCCAGCAGCTACCCCGGGACTATCACGACCGGGGAGCTGTTTTTT,CASSYPGTITTGELFF
TRBV29-1,many,TRBJ1-1,15,TRBD1,TGCAGCGTCGAGGGACAGGGGAACTTCAACACTGAAGCTTTCTTT,CSVEGQGNFNTEAFF
TRBV25-1,many,TRBJ1-6,15,.,TGTGCCAGCAGTGAAGGAGGGGAGACGAATTCACCCCTCCACTTT,CASSEGGETNSPLHF
TRBV27,.,TRBJ2-3,18,TRBD1,TGTGCCAGCAGTTTAACCCCTCCGGGACAGCTAAGACCAGATACGCAGTATTTT,CASSLTPPGQLRPDTQYF
TRBV7-9,.,TRBJ2-7,16,.,TGTGCCAGCAGCTTATCTCAGAACAGGGCCTCCTACGAGCAGTACTTC,CASSLSQNRASYEQYF
TRBV21-1,many,TRBJ1-1,16,.,TGTGCCAGCAGCCCCCTTGGGGGACACTGGAACACTGAAGCTTTCTTT,CASSPLGGHWNTEAFF
TRBV14,many,TRBJ2-3,13,.,TGTGCCAGCAGCCAAAGCCAACGAAATACGCAGTATTTT,CASSQSQRNTQYF
TRBV28,many,TRBJ2-1,14,.,TGTGCCAGCAGTCCAGACAGGTATTCCAATGAGCAGTTCTTC,CASSPDRYSNEQFF
TRBV5-1,many,TRBJ2-7,13,.,TGCGCCAGCAGCCCCCAGGGGGGGGTCGAGCAGTACTTC,CASSPQGGVEQYF
TRBV10-3,.,TRBJ2-2,15,.,TGTGCCATCAGTGGGACACCCCTGAACACCGGGGAGCTGTTTTTT,CAISGTPLNTGELFF
TRBV5-1,many,TRBJ2-7,15,.,TGCGCCAGCAGCTTCGTAGGGGGGCCCTCCTACGAGCAGTACTTC,CASSFVGGPSYEQYF
TRBV28,many,TRBJ1-2,13,.,TGTGCCAGCAGTACCGACTTCAGGGATGGCTACACCTTC,CASSTDFRDGYTF
TRBV7-2,many,TRBJ2-7,15,.,TGTGCCAGCAGCTTATTTCTAGCGAGCTCCTACGAGCAGTACTTC,CASSLFLASSYEQYF
TRBV9,.,TRBJ2-7,14,.,TGTGCCAGCAGCCCAGCGGGCACCTCCTACGAGCAGTACTTC,CASSPAGTSYEQYF
TRBV10-1,many,TRBJ1-1,15,.,TGCGCCAGCCCTCCACGAGGGGGGAGGTTAACTGAAGCTTTCTTT,CASPPRGGRLTEAFF
TRBV25-1,many,TRBJ2-7,14,.,TGTGCCAGCAGTGAATCCGAGGTTTCCTACGAGCAGTACTTC,CASSESEVSYEQYF
TRBV18,many,TRBJ2-1,16,TRBD1,TGTGCCAGCTCACTCCCCTCCGGGACAGACAACAATGAGCAGTTCTTC,CASSLPSGTDNNEQFF
TRBV7-8,many,TRBJ2-3,14,TRBD2,TGTGCCAGCAGCACGACTCGGGAGGCAGATACGCAGTATTTT,CASSTTREADTQYF
TRBV12-3/TRBV12-4,few,TRBJ1-3,11,.,TGTGCCAGCAGCTACAGCTCAGCCATATATTTT,CASSYSSAIYF
TRBV7-2,many,TRBJ2-2,13,.,TGTGCCAGCAGCTTTACTAACACCGGGGAGCTGTTTTTT,CASSFTNTGELFF
TRBV13,many,TRBJ2-1,14,TRBD2,TGTGCCAGCAGTGGGACTAGCGGGTCCGATGAGCAGTTCTTC,CASSGTSGSDEQFF
TRBV7-9,many,TRBJ2-1,15,.,TGTGCCAGCAGCTTTGGCCAGGCCCGATACAATGAGCAGTTCTTC,CASSFGQARYNEQFF
TRBV5-1,many,TRBJ1-1,12,.,TGCGCCAGCAGCCGGAGACGAACTGAAGCTTTCTTT,CASSRRRTEAFF
TRBV5-1,many,TRBJ1-1,12,.,TGCGCCAGCAGTCACCCCGGCAGTGAAGCTTTCTTT,CASSHPGSEAFF
TRBV7-2,few,TRBJ2-3,16,TRBD2,TGTGCCAGCAGCTGGGGACTAGCGGGAGTAGCTGATACGCAGTATTTT,CASSWGLAGVADTQYF
TRBV5-1,many,TRBJ2-1,11,.,TGCGCCAGCAGCTCCGAAGGTGAGCAGTTCTTC,CASSSEGEQFF
TRBV14,.,TRBJ2-7,13,.,TGTGCCAGCAGCCAAGTTAGGCTTTACGAGCAGTACTTC,CASSQVRLYEQYF
TRBV5-1,many,TRBJ2-7,13,.,TGCGCCAGCAGCTTGGAACTACTGTACGAGCAGTACTTC,CASSLELLYEQYF
TRBV5-1,.,TRBJ1-1,14,.,TGCGCCAGCAGCTTAGGGGACGGTGGCACTGAAGCTTTCTTT,CASSLGDGGTEAFF
TRBV20-1,many,TRBJ1-5,15,.,TGCAGTGCTAGTATGCTGCGGGGGGAAAATCAGCCCCAGCATTTT,CSASMLRGENQPQHF
TRBV12-3/TRBV12-4,.,TRBJ2-7,15,TRBD2,TGTGCCAGCAGGCGTCAGCGGGGGCAACCCTACGAGCAGTACTTC,CASRRQRGQPYEQYF
TRBV5-4,few,TRBJ2-3,12,.,TGTGCCAGCAGCTTGTTTAGGGATACGCAGTATTTT,CASSLFRDTQYF
TRBV4-3,.,TRBJ2-5,16,TRBD2,TGCGCCAGCAGCCAAGATGTTAGCGGGGGGAGGCAGACCCAGTACTTC,CASSQDVSGGRQTQYF
TRBV27,many,TRBJ1-2,16,TRBD1,TGTGCCAGCAGTTTACTACCATGGACAGGGCTGGCTGGCTACACCTTC,CASSLLPWTGLAGYTF
TRBV7-9,many,TRBJ1-2,13,.,TGTGCCAGCAGCTTAGAGGGTGCCTATGGCTACACCTTC,CASSLEGAYGYTF
TRBV25-1,many,TRBJ1-1,14,.,TGTGCCAGCAGTGTGTATGGAGCGAACACTGAAGCTTTCTTT,CASSVYGANTEAFF
TRBV7-9,.,TRBJ1-2,12,.,TGTGCCAGCAGCCCGGACGTGTCTGGCTACACCTTC,CASSPDVSGYTF
TRBV7-6,many,TRBJ2-1,13,.,TGTGCCAGCAGCACGACTTACTACAATGAGCAGTTCTTC,CASSTTYYNEQFF
TRBV14,many,TRBJ1-5,16,.,TGTGCCAGCAGCCACGGCAGCGTAAATAGCAATCAGCCCCAGCATTTT,CASSHGSVNSNQPQHF
TRBV7-9,many,TRBJ2-7,15,.,TGTGCCAGCAGCTTGGGGGGCGGTAGGTCCTACGAGCAGTACTTC,CASSLGGGRSYEQYF
TRBV5-1,many,TRBJ2-2,12,.,TGCGCCAGCAGCTTTGACACCGGGGAGCTGTTTTTT,CASSFDTGELFF
TRBV20-1,many,TRBJ2-1,13,TRBD1,TGCGGTCCCCGGGACAGGGCACCCAATGAGCAGTTCTTC,CGPRDRAPNEQFF
TRBV4-3,.,TRBJ1-6,15,TRBD1,TGCGCCAGCAGCCAAGATCGGGACAGGGTTACCCCCCTCCACTTT,CASSQDRDRVTPLHF